These 13 T cell receptor beta chains originate from one sample sequenced in a study of blood T cell repertoires in COVID-19. Sequencing was performed with immunoSEQ multiplex PCR; in TCRdb, only in-frame clones are kept and a portion is missing. The table has fewer than 180,000 clones, roughly nine tenths seen once. What was sequenced was peripheral blood. The receptors were gathered from a woman aged 55-70 years with active or convalescent COVID-19.

The chain recombines TRBV9 with TRBJ1-2; unclear D gene. This CDR3 is built from 13 residues. V gave up 3 bases and J gave up 7 bases, with 13 bases separating them. The germline V gene has CDR1 SGDLS and CDR2 YYNGEE. The CDR3 DNA reads TGTGCCAGCAGCGCGAGCGGGTCTGGTGGCTACACCTTC. This codes for CASSASGSGGYTF.

The V call is TRBV5-1, the J call TRBJ2-1; tentatively, D is TRBD2 (7 bases). Germline CDR1 reads SGHRS; CDR2 reads YFSETQ. The CDR3 sequence is 16 residues long. The V and J ends lost 0 bases and 0 bases respectively, with 10 bases between them. The CDR3 DNA reads TGCGCCAGCAGCTTGGAGGGGGAGGGCTCCTACAATGAGCAGTTCTTC. Translated, it gives CASSLEGEGSYNEQFF.

The rearrangement uses TRBV4-3 and TRBJ1-6; 7 nucleotides align to TRBD1. The ends lost 2 bases at V and 7 bases at J; junction bases unmatched: 5. The CDR3 runs 15 residues. Germline CDR1 reads LGHNA; CDR2 reads YSLEER. Here the CDR3 DNA reads TGCGCCAGCAGCCAATACGACAGGGCAAATTCACCCCTCCACTTT. Protein product: CASSQYDRANSPLHF.

This chain connects TRBV9 to TRBJ2-7, with D maybe TRBD1 (6 bases). This CDR3 contains 14 residues. V lost 7 bases and J lost 6, with 20 bases in between. Germline loops: CDR1 SGDLS, CDR2 YYNGEE. CDR3 sequence: CASANTGTSVEQYF. In DNA form, the CDR3 reads TGTGCCAGCGCTAATACCGGGACATCCGTCGAGCAGTACTTC.

The chain employs TRBV19 and TRBJ2-7; 7 nucleotides align to TRBD2. This CDR3 is built from 13 residues. V dropped 5 bases and J dropped 7; count of bases not matched to a gene: 8. Germline loops: CDR1 LNHDA, CDR2 SQIVND (reference sequence). The CDR3 coding sequence is TGTGCCAGTAGTCACGGGGGGAATCAAGAGCAGTACTTC. Its protein product is CASSHGGNQEQYF.

This rearrangement joins TRBV19 to TRBJ1-3, with D unresolved. V was pared by 3 bases and J by 3 bases, with 3 bases between. The CDR3 has 12 amino acids. Germline CDR1 LNHDA, CDR2 SQIVND (reference sequence). For the CDR3, the DNA is TGTGCCAGTAGTATTAATGGAAACACCATATATTTT. Protein sequence: CASSINGNTIYF.

The V and J genes are TRBV7-3 and TRBJ1-2, with a possible D match to TRBD1 (6 bases). This CDR3 region has 15 residues. Germline V lookup: CDR1 SGHTA, CDR2 FQGTGA. Trimming left V 4 bases short and J 3 bases short, with 15 bases between. CDR3 in DNA: TGTGCCAGCAGCTCCGGACAGCCAGGGGACTATGGCTACACCTTC. Encoded protein: CASSSGQPGDYGYTF. Supplemented by reference TRBV7-3 and TRBJ1-2, the full variable domain reads GAGVSQTPSNKVTEKGKYVELRCDPISGHTALYWYRQSLGQGPEFLIYFQGTGAADDSGLPNDRFFAVRPEGSVSTLKIQRTERGDSAVYLCASSSGQPGDYGYTFGSGTRLTVV.

The chain uses TRBV5-1 and TRBJ2-2, with TRBD1 matching over 9 bases. Looked up from germline, CDR1 is SGHRS and CDR2 is YFSETQ. This CDR3 region has 16 residues. Trimming at V came to 1 base and at J to 5 bases, leaving 6 bases not matched to a gene. CDR3 nucleotides: TGCGCCAGCAGCTTGACAGGGACAGGGTATACCGGGGAGCTGTTTTTT. This sequence encodes CASSLTGTGYTGELFF.

There are a few counts of this clone. The chain carries TRBV7-2 and TRBJ1-3; D remains unclear. Trimming shortened V by 2 bases and J by 4 bases, and 12 bases separated the two germline ends. CDR3 size: 15 residues. Germline V gives CDR1 SGHTA, CDR2 FQGNSA. The CDR3 spells CASSLSEGSGNTIYF. The CDR3 nucleotides are TGTGCCAGCAGCTTAAGCGAGGGATCAGGAAACACCATATATTTT.

A single count supports this clone. The chain combines TRBV19 with TRBJ2-1; no firm D call. The length of the CDR3 is 15 residues. From germline, CDR1 is LNHDA and CDR2 SQIVND (reference sequence). With 3 bases removed from V and 1 base from J, the gap between germline ends came to 10 bases. The CDR3 region has the DNA TGTGCCAGTAGTATTTACCTAGATTCCTACAATGAGCAGTTCTTC. This encodes CASSIYLDSYNEQFF.

A note on this clone: As the CDR3 is not closed by the conserved phenylalanine or tryptophan, this likely results from a read error. It is unclear where the CDR3 begins or ends on the DNA, so no DNA is shown, and the CDR3 is as TCRdb lists it. The chain uses TRBV3-1 (or the pseudogene TRBV3-2) and TRBJ1-2. The CDR3 is 8 amino acids long, termini counted. CDR1 is LGHDT, CDR2 YNNKEL, per germline (reference sequence). CDR3 in amino acids: CASSQDVP.

The chain employs TRBV7-2 and TRBJ2-1, with D perhaps TRBD2 (6 bases). With 7 bases removed from V and 6 bases from J, the gap between germline ends came to 22 bases. Germline V gene sequence: CDR1 SGHTA, CDR2 FQGNSA. This CDR3 has 16 amino acids. CDR3 protein: CASNKMTGSGGNEQFF. The DNA for the CDR3 is TGTGCCAGCAACAAGATGACTGGTAGCGGTGGCAATGAGCAGTTCTTC.

The chain employs TRBV19 and TRBJ2-3; 12 bases are shared with TRBD2. V lost 5 bases and J lost 5; bases outside the gene matches: 8. The germline gives CDR1 LNHDA, CDR2 SQIVND (reference sequence). The length of the CDR3 is 16 residues. CDR3 sequence: CASSPTSGGQVDTQYF. The DNA of the CDR3 is TGTGCCAGTAGTCCGACTAGCGGGGGTCAGGTAGATACGCAGTATTTT.